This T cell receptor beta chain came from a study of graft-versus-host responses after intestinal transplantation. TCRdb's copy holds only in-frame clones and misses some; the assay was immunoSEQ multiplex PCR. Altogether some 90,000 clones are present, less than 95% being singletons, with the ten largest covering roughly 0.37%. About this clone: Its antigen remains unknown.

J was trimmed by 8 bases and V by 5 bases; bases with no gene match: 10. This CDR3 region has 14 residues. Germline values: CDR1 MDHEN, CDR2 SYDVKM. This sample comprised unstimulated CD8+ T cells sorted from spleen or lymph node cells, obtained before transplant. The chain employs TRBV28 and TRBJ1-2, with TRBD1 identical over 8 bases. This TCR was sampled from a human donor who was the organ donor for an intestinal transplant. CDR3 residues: CASSTTGVRGGYTF. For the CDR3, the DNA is TGTGCCAGCAGTACGACAGGGGTCCGAGGCGGCTACACCTTC.